This TCR beta chain emerged from a study of vaccination effects on CD4 cells after COVID-19. Before sequencing took place, the ViraFEST assay used viral peptide pools to expand antigen-specific CD4+ T cells. Culturing for 10 to 11 days preceded CD4+ T cell isolation. Subjects were given two BNT162b2 or mRNA-1273 vaccine doses. The method was immunoSEQ multiplex PCR; TCRdb's version includes in-frame clones alone and lacks a portion of them. The profile covers tens of thousands of clones, with under 85% appearing a single time and approximately 16% taken by the ten largest. About this clone itself: Its antigen is undetermined.

The specimen was CD4+ T cells from PBMCs cultured with HCoV-OC43 spike peptides, collected after COVID-19 vaccination. The sample's subset: HCoV-OC43 spike overlapping peptide pool stimulation. This receptor was taken from a human donor who received a COVID-19 vaccine.

This CDR3 is CASSLSYQETQYF. The CDR3 bases are TGTGCCAGCAGTTTATCGTACCAAGAGACCCAGTACTTC. The chain employs TRBV27 and TRBJ2-5; D not resolved. Trimming took off 0 bases at V and 0 bases at J, with 2 bases between the two ends. CDR3 length equals 13 residues. Germline V CDR1 and CDR2: MNHEY, SMNVEV (reference sequence).